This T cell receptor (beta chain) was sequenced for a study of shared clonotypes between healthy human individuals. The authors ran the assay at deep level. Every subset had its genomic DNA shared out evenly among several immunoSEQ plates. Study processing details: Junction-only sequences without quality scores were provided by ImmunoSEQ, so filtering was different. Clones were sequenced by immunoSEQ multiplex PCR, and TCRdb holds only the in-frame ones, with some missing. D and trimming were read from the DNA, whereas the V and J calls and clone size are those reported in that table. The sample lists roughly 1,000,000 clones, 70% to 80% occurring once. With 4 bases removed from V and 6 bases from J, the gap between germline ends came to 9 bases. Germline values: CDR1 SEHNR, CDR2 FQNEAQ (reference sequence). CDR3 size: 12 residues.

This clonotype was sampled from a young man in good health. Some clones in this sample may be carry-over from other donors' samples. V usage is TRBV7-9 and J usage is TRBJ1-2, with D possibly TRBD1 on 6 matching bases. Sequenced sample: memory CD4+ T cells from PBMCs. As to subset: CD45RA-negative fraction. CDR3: CASSSTGNGYTF. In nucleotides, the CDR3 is TGTGCCAGCAGCTCCACAGGGAATGGCTACACCTTC.